The 3 T cell receptor beta chains below all came from one sample that was sequenced in a study of post-analysis software for immune sequencing data. Researchers reported that TCR beta cDNA libraries carried unique molecular identifiers. TCRdb re-called the PCR reads through MiXCR, storing one row per CDR3 protein. The data hold around 440,000 distinct CDR3 sequences, with roughly 45% observed a single time. For these TCRs, the target antigens are not known. Points from the study as a whole: In patients, roughly five TRBV segments were more frequent than in controls, with TRBV5-6, TRBV5-1 and TRBV20-1 among them.

Sequenced material: blood. The origin of the receptors is a girl aged 10-17 years with multiple sclerosis.

Of note for this clonotype: At one boundary the junction diverges from the germline segment, which might be a read error. This chain links TRBV20-1 with TRBJ2-1; TRBD2 matches 11 bases. In germline, CDR1 is DFQATT, CDR2 SNEGSKA (reference sequence). The CDR3 is 14 amino acids. DNA for the CDR3: TGTAGTGCTTTAGCGGGAGGGCTCGTCAATGAGCAGTTCTTC. Protein: CSALAGGLVNEQFF.

The CDR3: CASSSLTGYNSPLHF. Here the CDR3 DNA reads TGTGCCAGCAGCTCCCTGACAGGGTACAATTCACCCCTCCACTTT. The chain recombines TRBV7-9 with TRBJ1-6; the match to TRBD1 covers 7 bases. Losses at the gene ends were 4 bases for V and 7 bases for J; bases not matched to a gene: 7. The length of the CDR3 is 15 residues. The V gene's germline CDR1 is SEHNR and CDR2 FQNEAQ (reference sequence).

This clonotype was found a few times. V gene TRBV4-2 combines with J gene TRBJ2-5; 14 nucleotides line up with TRBD2. The trim removed 4 bases at V and 3 bases at J, leaving 7 bases unmatched. Germline CDR1 LGHNA, CDR2 YNFKEQ. This CDR3 comprises 17 residues. CDR3 residues: CASSLGTSGRVEETQYF. Written as DNA, the CDR3 is TGTGCCAGCAGCCTTGGGACTAGCGGGAGAGTGGAAGAGACCCAGTACTTC.